The next 6 T cell receptor beta chains were all read from a single sample in a study of Graves' ophthalmopathy and Graves' hyperthyroidism. Using RNA transcripts, the TCR beta CDR3 regions were amplified. The first round was an RT-PCR with HTBI primers, and the second round was a multiplex PCR. A single record per CDR3 protein comes from TCRdb applying MiXCR to the multiplex PCR reads. The sample yields a few hundred thousand distinct CDR3 sequences, around a fifth seen once. The specimen was peripheral blood. The receptors stem from a young woman with stable Graves' hyperthyroidism.

The V gene is TRBV12-3 or TRBV12-4, the J gene TRBJ1-6, with 10 bases lining up with TRBD1. The length of the CDR3 is 14 residues. For the CDR3, the DNA is TGTCCCGGCAGTGCCGGGACAGGGGCTTCACCCCTCCACTTT. Its translation: CPGSAGTGASPLHF.

This clonotype was detected ten times or more. At one end, the junction sequence differs from germline, possibly due to a read error. V usage is TRBV7-7 and J usage is TRBJ2-2; D might be TRBD2 (5 bases). This CDR3 comprises 14 residues. Germline CDR1 and CDR2: SSHAT and FNYEAQ (reference sequence). Written as DNA, the CDR3 is TGTGCTAGCAGCTTAGCGCCAAGCACCGGGGAGCTGTTTTTT. This encodes CASSLAPSTGELFF.

This clonotype was seen a few times. Being one base from a much bigger clone, this may be a read error. The V and J genes are TRBV20-1 and TRBJ1-6; D remains ambiguous. The length of the CDR3 is 13 residues. Germline assignment: CDR1 DFQATT and CDR2 SNEGSKA (reference sequence). V was shortened by 4 bases and J by 8 bases, with 12 bases between the two germline ends. The CDR3 region is CSATPLSHSPLHF. For the CDR3, the DNA is TGCAGTGCTACACCGTTAAGTCATTCACCCCTCCACTTT.

This clonotype occurred many times. This chain links TRBV20-1 with TRBJ2-4, with D possibly TRBD1 on 6 matching bases. V gave up 3 bases and J gave up 7 bases, with 10 bases separating them. Germline V gene sequence: CDR1 DFQATT, CDR2 SNEGSKA (reference sequence). This CDR3 is built from 12 residues. In nucleotides, the CDR3 is TGCAGTGCTAGGACAGGACTTAACATTCAGTACTTC. Protein sequence: CSARTGLNIQYF.

The chain combines TRBV30 with TRBJ2-7; TRBD2 agrees at 7 bases. The germline V gene encodes CDR1 GTSNPN and CDR2 SVGIG (reference sequence). This CDR3 spans 11 amino acids. Trimming cost V 8 bases and J 3 bases; bases outside gene matches: 4. The CDR3 reads CAVGTNYEQYF. CDR3 bases: TGTGCCGTCGGGACTAACTACGAGCAGTACTTC.

V usage is TRBV11-2 and J usage is TRBJ2-4; 9 bases are a match to TRBD1. After removal of 5 bases from V and 7 bases from J, the junction contained 6 bases not matched to a gene. The CDR3 loop spans 14 amino acids. CDR1 is SGHAT, CDR2 FQNNGV, per germline. The CDR3 nucleotides are TGTGCCAGCAGCAACAGGGGGCGGCAGAACATTCAGTACTTC. It codes for CASSNRGRQNIQYF.